Listed here is a single T cell receptor (beta chain). In the authors' methods: Reference gene primer amplification yielded estimated nucleated cell counts. This table comes from immunoSEQ multiplex PCR, and its TCRdb copy is limited to in-frame clones, with some not included. The V and J calls and clone size come from that table; D and trimming were worked out from the DNA. The data contain around 250,000 clones, about 82% of them singletons. This sample was included in a study of blood T cell repertoires in COVID-19. The germline CDR1 and CDR2 sequences are LGHDT and YNNKEL (reference sequence). The CDR3 is 16 residues long. The germline V and J ends were trimmed by 1 base and 5 bases, with 17 bases remaining between them. Assignments of participants to cohorts depended upon their own reported clinical history. Two negative PCRs, clearance, or symptom resolution characterized the recovered Cohort 3 donors.

The TCR sequence derives from a woman aged 45-65 years who had recovered from COVID-19. The rearrangement links TRBV3-1 (or the pseudogene TRBV3-2) to TRBJ1-2; D is unresolved. What was sequenced was PBMCs or T cells enriched from blood (not recorded which). CDR3 sequence: CASSQAGSSKDYGYTF. The CDR3, as DNA: TGTGCCAGCAGCCAAGCAGGCAGCTCTAAGGATTATGGCTACACCTTC.